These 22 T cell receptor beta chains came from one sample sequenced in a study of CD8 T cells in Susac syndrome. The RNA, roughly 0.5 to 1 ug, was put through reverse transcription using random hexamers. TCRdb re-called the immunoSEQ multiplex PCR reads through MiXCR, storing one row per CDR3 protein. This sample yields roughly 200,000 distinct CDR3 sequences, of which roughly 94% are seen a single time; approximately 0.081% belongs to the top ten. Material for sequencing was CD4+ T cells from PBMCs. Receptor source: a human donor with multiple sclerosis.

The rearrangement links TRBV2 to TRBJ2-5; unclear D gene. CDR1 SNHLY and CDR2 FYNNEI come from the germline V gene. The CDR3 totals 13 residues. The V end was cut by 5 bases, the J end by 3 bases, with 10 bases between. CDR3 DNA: TGTGCCAGCAGTCGAGACTTAGAAGAGACCCAGTACTTC. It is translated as CASSRDLEETQYF.

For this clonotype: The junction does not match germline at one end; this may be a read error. CDR3 in DNA: TGCGCCACCAGTGATTCGGGGAGCGGGGGGCCAAACAATGAGCAGTTCTTC. Translating gives CATSDSGSGGPNNEQFF. This chain links TRBV24-1 with TRBJ2-1, with TRBD2 matching over 9 bases. Looked up from germline, CDR1 is KGHDR and CDR2 is SFDVKD. There are 17 residues in the CDR3.

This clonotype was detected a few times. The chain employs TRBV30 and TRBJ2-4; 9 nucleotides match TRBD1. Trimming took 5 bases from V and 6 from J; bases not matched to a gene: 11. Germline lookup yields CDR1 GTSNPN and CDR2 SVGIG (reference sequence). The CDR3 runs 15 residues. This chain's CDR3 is CAWAKGGQGINIQYF. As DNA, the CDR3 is TGTGCCTGGGCAAAAGGGGGACAGGGCATAAACATTCAGTACTTC.

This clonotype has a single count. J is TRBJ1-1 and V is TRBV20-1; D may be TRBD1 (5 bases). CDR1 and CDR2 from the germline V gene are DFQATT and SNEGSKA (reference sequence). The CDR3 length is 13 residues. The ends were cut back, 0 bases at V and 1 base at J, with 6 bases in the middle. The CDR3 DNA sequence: TGCAGTGCTAGAGAGGGACCGAACACTGAAGCTTTCTTT. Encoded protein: CSAREGPNTEAFF.

The CDR3 loop reads CASSSLLGQTIGNTEAFF. The CDR3 DNA follows: TGTGCCAGCAGCTCACTTTTGGGACAGACCATTGGGAACACTGAAGCTTTCTTT. The chain employs TRBV11-1 and TRBJ1-1; 7 positions match TRBD1. Germline V lookup: CDR1 SGHAT, CDR2 FQDESV (reference sequence). The CDR3 runs to 18 residues. Trimming at V came to 4 bases and at J to 1 base, leaving 15 bases not matched to a gene.

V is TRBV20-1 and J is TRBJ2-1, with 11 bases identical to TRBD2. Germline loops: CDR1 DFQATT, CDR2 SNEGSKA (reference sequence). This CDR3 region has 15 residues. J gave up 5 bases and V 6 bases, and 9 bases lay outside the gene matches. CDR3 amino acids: CSANAGLAVDNEQFF. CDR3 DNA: TGCAGTGCCAATGCGGGACTAGCGGTGGACAATGAGCAGTTCTTC.

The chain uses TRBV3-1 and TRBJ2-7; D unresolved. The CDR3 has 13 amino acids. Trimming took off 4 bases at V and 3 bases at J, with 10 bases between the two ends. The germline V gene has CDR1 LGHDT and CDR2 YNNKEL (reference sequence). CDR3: CASSPAVGYEQYV. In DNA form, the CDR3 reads TGTGCCAGCAGCCCTGCTGTGGGCTACGAGCAGTACGTC.

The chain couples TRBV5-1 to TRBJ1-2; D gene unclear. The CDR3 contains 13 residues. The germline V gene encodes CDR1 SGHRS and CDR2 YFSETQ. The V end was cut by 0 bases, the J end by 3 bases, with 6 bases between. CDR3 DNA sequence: TGCGCCAGCAGCTTGGTGCCAGACTATGGCTACACCTTC. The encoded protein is CASSLVPDYGYTF.

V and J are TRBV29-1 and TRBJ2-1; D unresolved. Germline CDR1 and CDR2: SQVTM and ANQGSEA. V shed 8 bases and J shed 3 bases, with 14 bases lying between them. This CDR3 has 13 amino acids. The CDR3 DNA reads TGCAGCATCCGCAGGCTAAACTACAATGAGCAGTTCTTC. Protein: CSIRRLNYNEQFF.

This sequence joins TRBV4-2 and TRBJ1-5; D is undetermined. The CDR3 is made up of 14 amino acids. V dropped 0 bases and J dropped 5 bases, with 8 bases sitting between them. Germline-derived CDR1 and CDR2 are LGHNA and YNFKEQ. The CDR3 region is CASSQDRSYQPQHF. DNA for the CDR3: TGTGCCAGCAGCCAAGATCGGAGTTATCAGCCCCAGCATTTT.

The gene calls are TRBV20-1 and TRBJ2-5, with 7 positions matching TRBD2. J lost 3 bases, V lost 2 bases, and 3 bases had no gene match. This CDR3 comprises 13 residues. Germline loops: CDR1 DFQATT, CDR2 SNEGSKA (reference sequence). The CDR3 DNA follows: TGCAGTGCTAGATGGGCGGGAGAAGAGACCCAGTACTTC. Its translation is CSARWAGEETQYF.

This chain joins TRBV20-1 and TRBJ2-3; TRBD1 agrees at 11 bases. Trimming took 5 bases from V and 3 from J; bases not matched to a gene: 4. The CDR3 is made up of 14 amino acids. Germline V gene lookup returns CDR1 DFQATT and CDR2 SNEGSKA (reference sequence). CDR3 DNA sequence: TGCAGTGCTGGGACAGGGGGACGAACAGATACGCAGTATTTT. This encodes CSAGTGGRTDTQYF.

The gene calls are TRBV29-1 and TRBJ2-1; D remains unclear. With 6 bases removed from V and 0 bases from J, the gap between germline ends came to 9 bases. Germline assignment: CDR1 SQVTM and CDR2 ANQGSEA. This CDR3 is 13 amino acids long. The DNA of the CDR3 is TGCAGCGTACTACCGAGCTCCTACAATGAGCAGTTCTTC. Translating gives CSVLPSSYNEQFF.

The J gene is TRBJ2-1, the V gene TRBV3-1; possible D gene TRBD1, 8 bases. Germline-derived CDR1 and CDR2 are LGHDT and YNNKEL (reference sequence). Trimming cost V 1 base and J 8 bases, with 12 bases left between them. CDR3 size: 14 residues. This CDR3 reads CASSQGTGRDEQFF. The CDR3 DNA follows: TGTGCCAGCAGCCAAGGGACAGGGAGGGATGAGCAGTTCTTC.

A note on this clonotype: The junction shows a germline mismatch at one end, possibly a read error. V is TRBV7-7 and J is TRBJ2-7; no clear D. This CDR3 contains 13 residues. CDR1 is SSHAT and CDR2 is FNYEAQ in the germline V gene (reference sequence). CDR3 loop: CASSVGTVGEQYF. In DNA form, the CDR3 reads TGTGCTAGCAGCGTCGGAACAGTAGGGGAGCAGTACTTC.

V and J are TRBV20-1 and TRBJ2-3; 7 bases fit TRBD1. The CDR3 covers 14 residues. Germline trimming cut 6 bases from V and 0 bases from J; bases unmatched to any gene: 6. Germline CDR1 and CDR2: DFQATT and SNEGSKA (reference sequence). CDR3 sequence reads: CSALGTESTDTQYF. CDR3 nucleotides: TGCAGTGCCCTTGGGACAGAGAGCACAGATACGCAGTATTTT.

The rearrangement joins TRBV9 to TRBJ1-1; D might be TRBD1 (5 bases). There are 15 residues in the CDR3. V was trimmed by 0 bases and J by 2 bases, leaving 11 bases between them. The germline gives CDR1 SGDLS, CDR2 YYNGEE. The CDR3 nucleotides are TGTGCCAGCAGCGTAGGGGGCAGACTTAACACTGAAGCTTTCTTT. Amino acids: CASSVGGRLNTEAFF.

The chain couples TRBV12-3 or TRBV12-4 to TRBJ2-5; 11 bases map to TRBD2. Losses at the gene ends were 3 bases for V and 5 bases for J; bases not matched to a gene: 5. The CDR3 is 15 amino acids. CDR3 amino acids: CASSFLLAGVETQYF. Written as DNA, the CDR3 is TGTGCCAGCAGTTTTCTACTAGCGGGAGTGGAGACCCAGTACTTC.

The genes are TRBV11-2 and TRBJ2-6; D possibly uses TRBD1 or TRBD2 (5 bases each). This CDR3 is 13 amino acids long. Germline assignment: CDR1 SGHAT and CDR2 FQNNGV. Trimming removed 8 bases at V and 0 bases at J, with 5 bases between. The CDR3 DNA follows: TGTGCCAGCGGGACCTCTGGGGCCAACGTCCTGACTTTC. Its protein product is CASGTSGANVLTF. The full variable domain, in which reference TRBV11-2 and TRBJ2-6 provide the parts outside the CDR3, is EAGVAQSPRYKIIEKRQSVAFWCNPISGHATLYWYQQILGQGPKLLIQFQNNGVVDDSQLPKDRFSAERLKGVDSTLKIQPAKLEDSAVYLCASGTSGANVLTFGAGSRLTVL.

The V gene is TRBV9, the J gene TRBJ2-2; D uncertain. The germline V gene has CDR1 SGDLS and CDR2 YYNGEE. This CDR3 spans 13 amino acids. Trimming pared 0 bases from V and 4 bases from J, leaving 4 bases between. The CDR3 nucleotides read TGTGCCAGCAGCGTAGAGGTCACCGGGGAGCTGTTTTTT. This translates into CASSVEVTGELFF.

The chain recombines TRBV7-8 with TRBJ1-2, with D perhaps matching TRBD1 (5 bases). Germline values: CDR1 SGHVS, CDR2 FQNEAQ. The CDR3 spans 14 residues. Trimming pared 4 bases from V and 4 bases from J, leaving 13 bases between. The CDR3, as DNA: TGTGCCAGCAGCTCCGCGGACATACTCTATGGCTACACCTTC. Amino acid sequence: CASSSADILYGYTF.

Here the CDR3 reads CASSSSGLDTQYF. The CDR3 region has the DNA TGTGCCAGCAGTTCGAGCGGACTGGATACGCAGTATTTT. The genes are TRBV12-3 or TRBV12-4 and TRBJ2-3; D possibly corresponds to TRBD2 (5 bases). The CDR3 has 13 amino acids. Trimming left V 4 bases short and J 6 bases short, with 11 bases between.